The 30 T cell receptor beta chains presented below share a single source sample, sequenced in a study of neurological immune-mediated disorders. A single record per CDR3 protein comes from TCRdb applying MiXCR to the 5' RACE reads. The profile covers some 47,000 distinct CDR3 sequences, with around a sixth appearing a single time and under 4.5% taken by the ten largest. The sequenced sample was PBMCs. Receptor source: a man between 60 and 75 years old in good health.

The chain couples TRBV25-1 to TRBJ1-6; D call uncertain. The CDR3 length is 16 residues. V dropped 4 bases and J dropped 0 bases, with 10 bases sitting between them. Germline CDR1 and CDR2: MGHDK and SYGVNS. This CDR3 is CASSGSESSYNSPLHF. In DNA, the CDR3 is TGTGCCAGCAGTGGGTCTGAGAGCTCCTATAATTCACCCCTCCACTTT.

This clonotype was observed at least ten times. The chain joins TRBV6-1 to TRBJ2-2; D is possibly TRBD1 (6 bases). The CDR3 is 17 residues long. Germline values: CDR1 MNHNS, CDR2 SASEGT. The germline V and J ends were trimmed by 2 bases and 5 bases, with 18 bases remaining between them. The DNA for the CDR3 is TGTGCCAGCAGTGAATTACTTCGGCCAGGGGAAACCGGGGAGCTGTTTTTT. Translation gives CASSELLRPGETGELFF.

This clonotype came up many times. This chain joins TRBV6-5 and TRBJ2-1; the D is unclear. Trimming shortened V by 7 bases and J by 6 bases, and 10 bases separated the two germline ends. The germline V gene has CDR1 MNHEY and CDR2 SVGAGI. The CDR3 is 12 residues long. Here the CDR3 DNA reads TGTGCCAGCACCGGTCCTCTCAATGAGCAGTTCTTC. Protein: CASTGPLNEQFF.

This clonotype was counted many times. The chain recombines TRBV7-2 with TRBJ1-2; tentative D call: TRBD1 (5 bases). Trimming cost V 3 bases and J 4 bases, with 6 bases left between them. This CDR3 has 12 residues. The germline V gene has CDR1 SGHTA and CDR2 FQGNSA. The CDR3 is CASSLGLYGYTF. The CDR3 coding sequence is TGTGCCAGCAGCTTGGGACTCTATGGCTACACCTTC.

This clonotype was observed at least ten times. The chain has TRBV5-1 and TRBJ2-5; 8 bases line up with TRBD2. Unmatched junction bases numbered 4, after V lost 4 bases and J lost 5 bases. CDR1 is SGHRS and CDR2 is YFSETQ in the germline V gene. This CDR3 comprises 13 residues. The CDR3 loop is CASSATGGETQYF. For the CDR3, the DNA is TGCGCCAGCAGCGCGACGGGAGGGGAGACCCAGTACTTC.

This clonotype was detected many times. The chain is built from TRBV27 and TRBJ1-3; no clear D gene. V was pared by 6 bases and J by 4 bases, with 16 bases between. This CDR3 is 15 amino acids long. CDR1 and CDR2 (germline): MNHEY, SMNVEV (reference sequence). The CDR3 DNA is TGTGCCAGCAGCAATCTCCTGGAGGCCGGAAACACCATATATTTT. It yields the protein CASSNLLEAGNTIYF.

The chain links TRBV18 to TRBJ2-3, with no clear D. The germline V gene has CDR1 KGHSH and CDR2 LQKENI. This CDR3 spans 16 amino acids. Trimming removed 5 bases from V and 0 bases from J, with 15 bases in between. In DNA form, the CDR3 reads TGTGCCAGCTCAACAAGGGCAGCGTTTAGCACAGATACGCAGTATTTT. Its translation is CASSTRAAFSTDTQYF. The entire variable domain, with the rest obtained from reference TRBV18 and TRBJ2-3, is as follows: NAGVMQNPRHLVRRRGQEARLRCSPMKGHSHVYWYRQLPEEGLKFMVYLQKENIIDESGMPKERFSAEFPKEGPSILRIQQVVRGDSAAYFCASSTRAAFSTDTQYFGPGTRLTVL.

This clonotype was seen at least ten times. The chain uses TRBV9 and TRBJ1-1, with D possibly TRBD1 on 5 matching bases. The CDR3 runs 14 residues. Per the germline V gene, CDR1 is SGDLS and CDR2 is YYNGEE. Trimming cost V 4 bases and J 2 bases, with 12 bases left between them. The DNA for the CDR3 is TGTGCCAGCAGCCCCTCAGGGTTAAACACTGAAGCTTTCTTT. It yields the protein CASSPSGLNTEAFF.

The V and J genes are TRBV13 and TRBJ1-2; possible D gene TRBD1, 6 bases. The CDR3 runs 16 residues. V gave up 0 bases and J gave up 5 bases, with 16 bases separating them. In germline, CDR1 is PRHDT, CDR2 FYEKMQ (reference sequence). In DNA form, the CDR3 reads TGTGCCAGCAGCTTAGGCCTGAAGGGGGACCCTTATGGCTACACCTTC. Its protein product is CASSLGLKGDPYGYTF.

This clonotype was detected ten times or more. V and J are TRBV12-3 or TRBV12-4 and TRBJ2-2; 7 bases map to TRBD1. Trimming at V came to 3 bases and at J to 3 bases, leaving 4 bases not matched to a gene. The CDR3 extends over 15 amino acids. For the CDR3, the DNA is TGTGCCAGCAGTTTTAGGGGGCCAGACACCGGGGAGCTGTTTTTT. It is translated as CASSFRGPDTGELFF.

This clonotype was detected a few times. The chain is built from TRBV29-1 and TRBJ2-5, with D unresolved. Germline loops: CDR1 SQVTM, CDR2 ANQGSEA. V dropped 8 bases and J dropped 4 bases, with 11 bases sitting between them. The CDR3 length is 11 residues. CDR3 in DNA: TGCAGCCTAAGTTGGGGAGAGACCCAGTACTTC. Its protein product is CSLSWGETQYF.

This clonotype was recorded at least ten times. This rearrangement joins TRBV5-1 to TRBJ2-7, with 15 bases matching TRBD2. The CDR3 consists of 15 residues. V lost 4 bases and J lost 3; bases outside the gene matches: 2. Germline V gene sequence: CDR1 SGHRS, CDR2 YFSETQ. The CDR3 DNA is TGCGCCAGCAGCGGGGGACTAGCGGGAGGCTACGAGCAGTACTTC. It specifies CASSGGLAGGYEQYF.

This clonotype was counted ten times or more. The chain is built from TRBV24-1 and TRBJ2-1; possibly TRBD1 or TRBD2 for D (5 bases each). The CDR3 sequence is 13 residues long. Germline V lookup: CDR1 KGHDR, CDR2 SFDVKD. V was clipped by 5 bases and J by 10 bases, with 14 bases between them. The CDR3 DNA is TGTGCCACCAGTGGGCACGGGGCGGGCGAGCAGTTCTTC. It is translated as CATSGHGAGEQFF.

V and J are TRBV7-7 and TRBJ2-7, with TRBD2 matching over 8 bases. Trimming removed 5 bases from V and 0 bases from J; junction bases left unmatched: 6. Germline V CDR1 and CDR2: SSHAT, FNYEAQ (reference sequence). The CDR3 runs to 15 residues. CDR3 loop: CASSPLSGSSYEQYF. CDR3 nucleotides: TGTGCCAGCAGCCCACTCAGCGGGAGCTCCTACGAGCAGTACTTC.

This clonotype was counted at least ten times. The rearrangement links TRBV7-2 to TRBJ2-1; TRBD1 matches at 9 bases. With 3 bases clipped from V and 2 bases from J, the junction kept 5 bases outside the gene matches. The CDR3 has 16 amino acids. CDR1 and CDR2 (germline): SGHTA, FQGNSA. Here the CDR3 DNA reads TGTGCCAGCAGCTTGAGCCGGGACAGGGCCTACAATGAGCAGTTCTTC. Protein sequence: CASSLSRDRAYNEQFF.

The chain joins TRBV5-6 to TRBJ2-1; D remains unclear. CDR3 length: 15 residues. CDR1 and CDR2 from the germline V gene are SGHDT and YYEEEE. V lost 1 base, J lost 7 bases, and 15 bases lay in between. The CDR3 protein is CASSLTGRVRNEQFF. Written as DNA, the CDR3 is TGTGCCAGCAGCTTGACGGGCCGAGTAAGGAATGAGCAGTTCTTC.

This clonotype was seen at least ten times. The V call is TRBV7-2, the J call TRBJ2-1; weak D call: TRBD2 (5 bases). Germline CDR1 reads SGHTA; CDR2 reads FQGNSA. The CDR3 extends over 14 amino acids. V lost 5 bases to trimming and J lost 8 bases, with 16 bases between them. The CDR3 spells CASSAFRGNHEQFF. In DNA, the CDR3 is TGTGCCAGCAGCGCCTTCCGAGGGAATCATGAGCAGTTCTTC. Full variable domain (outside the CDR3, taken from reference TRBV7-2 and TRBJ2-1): GAGVSQSPSNKVTEKGKDVELRCDPISGHTALYWYRQSLGQGLEFLIYFQGNSAPDKSGLPSDRFSAERTGGSVSTLTIQRTQQEDSAVYLCASSAFRGNHEQFFGPGTRLTVL.

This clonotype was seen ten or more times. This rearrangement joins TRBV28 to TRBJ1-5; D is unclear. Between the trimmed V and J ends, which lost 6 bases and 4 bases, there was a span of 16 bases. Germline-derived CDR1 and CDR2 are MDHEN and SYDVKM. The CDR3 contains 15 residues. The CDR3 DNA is TGTGCCAGCAGCCCGTGGGGTCAGGATAATCAGCCCCAGCATTTT. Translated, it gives CASSPWGQDNQPQHF.

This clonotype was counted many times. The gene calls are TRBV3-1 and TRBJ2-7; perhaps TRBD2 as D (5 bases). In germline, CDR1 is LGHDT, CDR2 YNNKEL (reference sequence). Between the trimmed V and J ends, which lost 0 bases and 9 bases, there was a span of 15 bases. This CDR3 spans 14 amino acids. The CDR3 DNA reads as TGTGCCAGCAGCCAAGATAGAGGGCACTCCACGCAGTACTTC. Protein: CASSQDRGHSTQYF.

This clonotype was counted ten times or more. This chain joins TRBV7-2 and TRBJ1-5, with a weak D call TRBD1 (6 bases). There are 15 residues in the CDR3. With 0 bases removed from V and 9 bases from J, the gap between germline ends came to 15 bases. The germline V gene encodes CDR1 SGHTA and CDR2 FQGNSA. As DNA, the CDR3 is TGTGCCAGCAGCTTAGCCCACAGGGAAGGAGGGCCCCAGCATTTT. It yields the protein CASSLAHREGGPQHF.

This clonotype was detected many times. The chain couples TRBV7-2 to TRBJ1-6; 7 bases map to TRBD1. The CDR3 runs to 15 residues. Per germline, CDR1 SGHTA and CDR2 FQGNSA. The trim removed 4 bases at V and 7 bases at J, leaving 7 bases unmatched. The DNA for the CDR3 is TGTGCCAGCAGCTCCCGGACAGGTCGAAATTCACCCCTCCACTTT. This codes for CASSSRTGRNSPLHF.

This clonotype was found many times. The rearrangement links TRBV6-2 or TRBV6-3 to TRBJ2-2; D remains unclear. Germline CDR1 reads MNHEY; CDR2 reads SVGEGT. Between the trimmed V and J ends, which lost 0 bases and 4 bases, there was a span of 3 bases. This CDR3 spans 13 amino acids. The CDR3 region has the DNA TGTGCCAGCAGTTACTCGATCACCGGGGAGCTGTTTTTT. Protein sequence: CASSYSITGELFF.

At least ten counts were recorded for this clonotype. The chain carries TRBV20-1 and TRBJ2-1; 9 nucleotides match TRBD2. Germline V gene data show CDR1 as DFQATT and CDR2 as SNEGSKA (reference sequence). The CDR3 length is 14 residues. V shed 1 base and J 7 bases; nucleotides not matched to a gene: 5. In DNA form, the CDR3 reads TGCAGTGCTAGAGCGCTAGCGGGGCTTAATGAGCAGTTCTTC. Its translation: CSARALAGLNEQFF.

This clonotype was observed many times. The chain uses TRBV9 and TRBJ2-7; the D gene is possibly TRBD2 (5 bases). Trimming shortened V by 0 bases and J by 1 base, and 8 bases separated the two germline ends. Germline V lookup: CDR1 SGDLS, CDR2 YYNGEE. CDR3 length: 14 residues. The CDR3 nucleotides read TGTGCCAGCAGCGTAGGAGGGTTGTCCTACGAGCAGTACTTC. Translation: CASSVGGLSYEQYF.

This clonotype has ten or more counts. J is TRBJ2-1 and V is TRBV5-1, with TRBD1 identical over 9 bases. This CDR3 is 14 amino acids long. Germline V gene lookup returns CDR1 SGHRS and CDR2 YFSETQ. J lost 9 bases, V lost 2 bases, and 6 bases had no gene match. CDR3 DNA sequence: TGCGCCAGCAGCTTCTTGACAGGGGGTGGTGAGCAGTTCTTC. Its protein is CASSFLTGGGEQFF.

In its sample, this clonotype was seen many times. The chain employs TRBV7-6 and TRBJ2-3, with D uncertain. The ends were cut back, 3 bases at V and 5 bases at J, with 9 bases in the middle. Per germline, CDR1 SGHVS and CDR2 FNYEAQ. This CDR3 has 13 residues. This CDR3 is CASSFQDKDTQYF. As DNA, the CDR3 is TGTGCCAGCAGCTTCCAAGATAAAGATACGCAGTATTTT.

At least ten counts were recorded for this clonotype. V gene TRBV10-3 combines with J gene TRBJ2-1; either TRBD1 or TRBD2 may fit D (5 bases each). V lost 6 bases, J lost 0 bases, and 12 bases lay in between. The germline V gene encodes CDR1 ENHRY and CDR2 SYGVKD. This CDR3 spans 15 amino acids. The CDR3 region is CAISQGASSYNEQFF. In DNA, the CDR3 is TGTGCCATCAGCCAGGGAGCGAGCTCCTACAATGAGCAGTTCTTC.

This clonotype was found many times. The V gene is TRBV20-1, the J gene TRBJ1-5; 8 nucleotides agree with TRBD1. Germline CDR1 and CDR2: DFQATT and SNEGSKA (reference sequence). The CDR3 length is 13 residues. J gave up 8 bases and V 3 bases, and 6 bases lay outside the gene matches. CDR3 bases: TGCAGTGCTAGGCAGGGGGCTTTGAAGCCCCAGCATTTT. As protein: CSARQGALKPQHF.

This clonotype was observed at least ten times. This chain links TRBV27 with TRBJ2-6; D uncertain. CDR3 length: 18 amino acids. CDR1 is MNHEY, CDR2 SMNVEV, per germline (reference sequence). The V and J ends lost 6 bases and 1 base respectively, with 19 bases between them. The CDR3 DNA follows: TGTGCCAGCAGCCTACTGACGCGGATATCTTCTGGGGCCAACGTCCTGACTTTC. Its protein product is CASSLLTRISSGANVLTF.

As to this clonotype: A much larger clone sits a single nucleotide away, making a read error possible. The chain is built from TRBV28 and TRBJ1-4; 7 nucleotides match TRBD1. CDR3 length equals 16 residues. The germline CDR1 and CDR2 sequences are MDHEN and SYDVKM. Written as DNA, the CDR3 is TGTGCCAGAAGTTCTTTGCCGGGGACAGCTAATGAAAAACTGTTTTTT. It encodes CARSSLPGTANEKLFF.